The 21 T cell receptor beta chains given below trace back to one sample, sequenced in a study of blood T cell repertoires in COVID-19 (TCRdb year 2020). The library was built by means of the immunoSEQ multiplex PCR assay. In its TCRdb copy, this immuneACCESS table keeps in-frame sequences only and misses some clones. Where compared with another copy, unresolved V genes explain less than half of these, and the others have no known cause. Counted in this sample were 180,000 or so clones; approximately 88% of them appeared once. The top ten clones comprise roughly 3.7% of the sample. Sequenced input: peripheral blood. The receptors originated from a woman in her 30s with acute or convalescent COVID-19.

For the CDR3, the DNA is TGTGCCAGCAGCAGAGGACAGGTCCCGCTGGTTGGCTACACCTTC. Protein product: CASSRGQVPLVGYTF. This chain links TRBV5-6 with TRBJ1-2; 7 bases agree with TRBD1. Germline CDR1 and CDR2: SGHDT and YYEEEE. V shed 4 bases, J shed 7 bases, and the junction held 13 bases outside the gene matches. CDR3 length: 15 residues.

The chain combines TRBV3-1 (or the pseudogene TRBV3-2) with TRBJ2-2, with D uncertain. Trimming took 6 bases from V and 7 from J, leaving 9 bases between them. The V gene's germline CDR1 is LGHDT and CDR2 YNNKEL (reference sequence). The CDR3 runs to 12 residues. CDR3 DNA: TGTGCCAGCAGAAGAGAGGACGGGGAGCTGTTTTTT. Translated, it gives CASRREDGELFF.

The CDR3 here is CASRGTGLGTEAFF. Here the CDR3 DNA reads TGTGCCAGCAGAGGGACAGGTTTGGGGACTGAAGCTTTCTTT. The V call is TRBV2, the J call TRBJ1-1, with TRBD1 matching 8 bases. Per germline, CDR1 SNHLY and CDR2 FYNNEI. V dropped 6 bases and J dropped 5; count of bases not matched to a gene: 8. The CDR3 contains 14 residues.

The chain joins TRBV3-1 (or the pseudogene TRBV3-2) to TRBJ1-1; the match to TRBD1 covers 8 bases. CDR3 length: 13 residues. CDR1 is LGHDT, CDR2 YNNKEL, per germline (reference sequence). V shed 3 bases, J shed 10 bases, and the junction held 7 bases outside the gene matches. The CDR3 loop is CASSQETGERAFF. Written as DNA, the CDR3 is TGTGCCAGCAGCCAGGAGACAGGGGAGAGAGCTTTCTTT.

The chain combines TRBV28 with TRBJ2-1; 9 bases fit TRBD1. Germline V CDR1 and CDR2: MDHEN, SYDVKM. Trimming took 3 bases from V and 2 from J; bases not matched to a gene: 8. The CDR3 runs to 17 residues. This chain's CDR3 is CASSFYPGQGAYNEQFF. The CDR3 nucleotides are TGTGCCAGCAGTTTTTATCCGGGACAGGGTGCCTACAATGAGCAGTTCTTC.

The chain joins TRBV19 to TRBJ2-3, with 11 bases matching TRBD2. CDR3 length: 15 residues. After removal of 6 bases from V and 2 bases from J, the junction contained 4 bases not matched to a gene. CDR1 is LNHDA and CDR2 is SQIVND in the germline V gene (reference sequence). CDR3 sequence: CASSRLAGYTDTQYF. CDR3 coding DNA: TGTGCCAGTAGCAGACTAGCGGGATACACAGATACGCAGTATTTT. The full variable domain, its missing parts supplied by reference TRBV19 and TRBJ2-3, is DGGITQSPKYLFRKEGQNVTLSCEQNLNHDAMYWYRQDPGQGLRLIYYSQIVNDFQKGDIAEGYSVSREKKESFPLTVTSAQKNPTAFYLCASSRLAGYTDTQYFGPGTRLTVL.

The DNA of the CDR3 is TGTGCCAGCAGCTTAGATCGGAGGACTGAAGCTTTCTTT. This codes for CASSLDRRTEAFF. The gene calls are TRBV11-3 and TRBJ1-1; D uncertain. V was pared by 0 bases and J by 5 bases, with 7 bases between. The CDR3 extends over 13 amino acids. Germline CDR1 reads SGHNT; CDR2 reads YENEEA. Full variable domain (missing parts from reference TRBV11-3 and TRBJ1-1): EAGVVQSPRYKIIEKKQPVAFWCNPISGHNTLYWYLQNLGQGPELLIRYENEEAVDDSQLPKDRFSAERLKGVDSTLKIQPAELGDSAVYLCASSLDRRTEAFFGQGTRLTVV.

This clone was found once. The chain is built from TRBV2 and TRBJ2-3, with D unresolved. Germline V CDR1 and CDR2: SNHLY, FYNNEI. This CDR3 has 12 amino acids. The V and J ends lost 9 bases and 11 bases respectively, with 18 bases between them. The CDR3 sequence is CAREVPEFGQYF. The DNA for the CDR3 is TGTGCCAGAGAGGTCCCGGAATTCGGGCAGTATTTT.

The chain joins TRBV3-1 (or the pseudogene TRBV3-2) to TRBJ2-3; TRBD1 aligns across 7 bases. Per germline, CDR1 LGHDT and CDR2 YNNKEL (reference sequence). This CDR3 has 15 amino acids. Germline trimming cut 10 bases from V and 1 base from J; bases unmatched to any gene: 11. The CDR3 DNA is TGTGCCACCCGATCCGACGGGACAGGCACAGATACGCAGTATTTT. Amino acids: CATRSDGTGTDTQYF.

The chain combines TRBV19 with TRBJ1-4; the D is unclear. V lost 8 bases to trimming and J lost 6 bases, with 13 bases between them. The CDR3 has 13 residues. Germline-derived CDR1 and CDR2 are LNHDA and SQIVND (reference sequence). In DNA, the CDR3 is TGTGCCAGTGGTGGGCCTCCCCATGAAAAACTGTTTTTT. It yields the protein CASGGPPHEKLFF. Filled out from reference TRBV19 and TRBJ1-4, the complete variable domain reads DGGITQSPKYLFRKEGQNVTLSCEQNLNHDAMYWYRQDPGQGLRLIYYSQIVNDFQKGDIAEGYSVSREKKESFPLTVTSAQKNPTAFYLCASGGPPHEKLFFGSGTQLSVL.

The chain combines TRBV5-5 with TRBJ2-1; the D gene is possibly TRBD1 (5 bases). Germline V gene sequence: CDR1 SGHKS, CDR2 YYEKEE (reference sequence). The V gene lost 1 base and the J gene lost 9 bases, with 5 bases spanning the gap. This CDR3 has 11 residues. CDR3 bases: TGTGCCAGCAGCTTGAGGGGTGAGCAGTTCTTC. Its protein product is CASSLRGEQFF.

The chain recombines TRBV5-4 with TRBJ1-2; D uncertain. Germline V gives CDR1 SGHNT, CDR2 YYREEE (reference sequence). This CDR3 spans 14 amino acids. The ends were cut back, 4 bases at V and 7 bases at J, with 17 bases in the middle. In nucleotides, the CDR3 is TGTGCCAGCAGCGTAGAAGGGATAGGAGGTGGCTACACCTTC. Residues: CASSVEGIGGGYTF. The full variable domain, its missing parts supplied by reference TRBV5-4 and TRBJ1-2, is ETGVTQSPTHLIKTRGQQVTLRCSSQSGHNTVSWYQQALGQGPQFIFQYYREEENGRGNFPPRFSGLQFPNYSSELNVNALELDDSALYLCASSVEGIGGGYTFGSGTRLTVV.

The chain is built from TRBV28 and TRBJ2-1, with 12 bases lining up with TRBD2. CDR1 and CDR2 (germline): MDHEN, SYDVKM. J gave up 5 bases and V 7 bases, and 6 bases lay outside the gene matches. The CDR3 loop spans 15 amino acids. The CDR3 reads CASKRLAGVNNEQFF. The CDR3 nucleotides read TGTGCCAGCAAGCGACTAGCGGGGGTAAACAATGAGCAGTTCTTC.

The chain combines TRBV5-8 with TRBJ2-3; TRBD2 agrees at 10 bases. V lost 4 bases and J lost 11; bases outside the gene matches: 16. The CDR3 contains 16 residues. The germline CDR1 and CDR2 sequences are SGHTS and YDEGEE. Here the CDR3 DNA reads TGTGCCAGCAGCCCCCCGAGGGCTAGCGGGGGCTCGGGGCAGTATTTT. It yields the protein CASSPPRASGGSGQYF. The variable domain in full, completed from reference TRBV5-8 and TRBJ2-3, reads EAGVTQSPTHLIKTRGQQATLRCSPISGHTSVYWYQQALGLGLQFLLWYDEGEERNRGNFPPRFSGRQFPNYSSELNVNALELEDSALYLCASSPPRASGGSGQYFGPGTRLTVL.

The chain recombines TRBV6-1 with TRBJ2-1, with 8 bases fitting TRBD2. Losses at the gene ends were 2 bases for V and 6 bases for J; bases not matched to a gene: 6. Germline V gene lookup returns CDR1 MNHNS and CDR2 SASEGT. The CDR3 covers 15 residues. DNA for the CDR3: TGTGCCAGCAGTGAACCCCATAGCGGGATCAATGAGCAGTTCTTC. It translates to CASSEPHSGINEQFF.

This clone was seen ten or more times. This chain links TRBV7-9 with TRBJ2-1; 9 positions agree with TRBD1. Germline V gene lookup returns CDR1 SEHNR and CDR2 FQNEAQ (reference sequence). V was pared by 8 bases and J by 9 bases, with 11 bases of the junction left unmatched. The CDR3 has 14 amino acids. The CDR3 loop is CASPGQGAGGEQFF. CDR3 nucleotides: TGTGCCAGCCCGGGACAGGGAGCCGGGGGTGAGCAGTTCTTC.

This chain links TRBV28 with TRBJ2-7; a weak D match, TRBD2 (6 bases). The V and J ends lost 4 bases and 4 bases respectively, with 20 bases between them. The CDR3 extends over 16 amino acids. Looked up from germline, CDR1 is MDHEN and CDR2 is SYDVKM. The CDR3 sequence: CASSSSAGSLSYEQYF. The CDR3 DNA sequence: TGTGCCAGCAGTTCCTCCGCCGGGAGTCTATCGTACGAGCAGTACTTC.

The chain joins TRBV28 to TRBJ2-2, with D uncertain. Germline lookup yields CDR1 MDHEN and CDR2 SYDVKM. The CDR3 runs to 16 residues. V was shortened by 5 bases and J by 6 bases, with 19 bases between the two germline ends. CDR3 coding DNA: TGTGCCAGCAGTCACCGATTGCTTGGTTTAGCCGGGGAGCTGTTTTTT. It specifies CASSHRLLGLAGELFF.

The V gene is TRBV27, the J gene TRBJ2-6; 8 bases agree with TRBD1. J was trimmed by 4 bases and V by 7 bases; bases with no gene match: 6. CDR1 and CDR2 (germline): MNHEY, SMNVEV (reference sequence). The CDR3 sequence is 15 residues long. The CDR3 nucleotides read TGTGCCAGCACGCAGGGGGCCAGAGGGGCCAACGTCCTGACTTTC. Amino acid sequence: CASTQGARGANVLTF.

The chain combines TRBV19 with TRBJ1-2; the match to TRBD1 covers 9 bases. Germline values: CDR1 LNHDA, CDR2 SQIVND (reference sequence). J lost 4 bases, V lost 6 bases, and 9 bases had no gene match. The CDR3 is 15 residues long. The CDR3 sequence is CASSPGTGSPYGYTF. The DNA for the CDR3 is TGTGCCAGTAGCCCCGGGACAGGGAGCCCCTATGGCTACACCTTC.

The rearrangement joins TRBV10-1 to TRBJ2-1; D remains ambiguous. The germline V gene has CDR1 WNHNN and CDR2 SYGVQD (reference sequence). The CDR3 consists of 15 residues. Trimming stripped 2 bases from V and 3 bases from J, with 11 bases between. The CDR3 spells CASSEGVLDYNEQFF. The CDR3 region has the DNA TGCGCCAGCAGTGAGGGCGTCCTAGACTACAATGAGCAGTTCTTC.